The T cell receptor (beta chain) described here comes from a study of cytomegalovirus exposure and HLA in healthy donors. Looking at the study overall: As released early, the data held about 85 million unique TCRs from HLA-typed donors. Genetic ancestry analysis placed around four fifths of the 400 or so donors that were genotyped in the Caucasian-associated cluster. Broader study findings: In a later analysis, the majority of CMV-associated beta chains seemingly showed HLA restriction. In a later analysis, HLA-C alleles had the fewest associated TCRs, DRB1 alleles the most.

PCR used 60 Vbeta primers and 13 Jbeta primers. Sequencing used immunoSEQ multiplex PCR; TCRdb keeps in-frame clones, though not all of them. The table has tens of thousands of clones, about 78% seen once. About this clone itself: Its antigen is undetermined.

Germline CDR1 reads SGHTA; CDR2 reads FQGNSA. The CDR3 covers 15 residues. The V segment lost 5 bases and the J segment 4 bases; nucleotides outside the gene matches: 9. This receptor was obtained from a woman aged 35 to 49 in good health and CMV-seropositive. V gene TRBV7-2 combines with J gene TRBJ2-3; TRBD1 agrees at 7 bases. The sample was PBMCs. The CDR3 DNA reads TGTGCCAGCAGCCCCACGGGACAGAGGCCAGATACGCAGTATTTT. It translates to CASSPTGQRPDTQYF.